This T cell receptor (beta chain) was profiled in a study of cytomegalovirus exposure and HLA in healthy donors. CDR1 and CDR2 from the germline V gene are SGHVS and FNYEAQ. The CDR3 sequence is 20 residues long. Germline trimming cut 2 bases from V and 0 bases from J; bases unmatched to any gene: 10. A remark on this clone: Its cognate antigen is unknown.

Vbeta (60) and Jbeta (13) primers were used in the PCR. Generated by immunoSEQ multiplex PCR, the TCRdb table keeps only in-frame clones and is missing some. The table has more than 85,000 clones, approximately 84% seen once. Points from the study as a whole: Sequencing artifact likely explains a cluster of highly shared sequence variants. In a later analysis, HLA-associated TCR beta chains were more clonally expanded than equally common others. In vitro, a few CMV-associated chains proved specific for CMV antigens. It was reported in a later analysis that an Asian-associated ancestry cluster showed fewer N-insertions than the roughly 670-donor mean.

The V and J genes are TRBV7-6 and TRBJ2-3, with 14 bases fitting TRBD2. The specimen sequenced was PBMCs. The clonotype originates from a male donor in good health and CMV-seronegative. The CDR3 loop is CASSLPLGTSGSTSTDTQYF. CDR3 in DNA: TGTGCCAGCAGCTTACCCCTCGGGACTAGCGGGAGTACTAGCACAGATACGCAGTATTTT.